The clone carrying this TCR beta chain occurred many times. Its antigen remains unidentified. The sample originates from a study of T cells in Graves' hyperthyroidism and ophthalmopathy. Study-level information: Peripheral blood was drawn at first diagnosis, prior to all treatment.

Using RNA transcripts as the source, TCR beta CDR3 regions were amplified. With the HTBI primer set, the TCR CDR3 went through a first round of RT-PCR. TCRdb passed the multiplex PCR reads through MiXCR, listing each CDR3 protein once. Of hundreds of thousands of distinct CDR3 sequences listed, around 15% are singletons. On the basis of clinical symptoms, serum thyroxine and TRAb, thyroid ultrasound and orbital computed tomography, diagnoses were made. Study-wide findings and caveats: Most expanded thyroid clonotypes above 0.001 recurred in blood.

The sequence came from a woman aged 18 to 35 with Graves' hyperthyroidism. Sequencing was done on a sample of blood.

The CDR3 is CASSDGGANQPQHF. The DNA for the CDR3 is TGTGCCAGCAGTGATGGGGGGGCTAATCAGCCCCAGCATTTT. The rearrangement uses TRBV28 and TRBJ1-5; D might be TRBD1 (6 bases). Deletions cut 5 bases from V and 4 bases from J, with 12 bases between. The length of the CDR3 is 14 residues. From germline, CDR1 is MDHEN and CDR2 SYDVKM.